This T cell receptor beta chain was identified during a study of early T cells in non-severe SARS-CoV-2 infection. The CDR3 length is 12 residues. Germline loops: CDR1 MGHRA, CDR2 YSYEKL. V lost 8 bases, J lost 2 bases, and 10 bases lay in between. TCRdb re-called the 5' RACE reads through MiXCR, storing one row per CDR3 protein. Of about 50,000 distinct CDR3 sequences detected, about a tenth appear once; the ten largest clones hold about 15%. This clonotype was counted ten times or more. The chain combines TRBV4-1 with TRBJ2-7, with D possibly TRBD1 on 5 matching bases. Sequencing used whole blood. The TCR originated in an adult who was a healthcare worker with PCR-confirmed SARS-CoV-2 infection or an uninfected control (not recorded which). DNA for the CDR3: TGCGCCAGCGGCTGGGGCCCCTACGAGCAGTACTTC. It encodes CASGWGPYEQYF.